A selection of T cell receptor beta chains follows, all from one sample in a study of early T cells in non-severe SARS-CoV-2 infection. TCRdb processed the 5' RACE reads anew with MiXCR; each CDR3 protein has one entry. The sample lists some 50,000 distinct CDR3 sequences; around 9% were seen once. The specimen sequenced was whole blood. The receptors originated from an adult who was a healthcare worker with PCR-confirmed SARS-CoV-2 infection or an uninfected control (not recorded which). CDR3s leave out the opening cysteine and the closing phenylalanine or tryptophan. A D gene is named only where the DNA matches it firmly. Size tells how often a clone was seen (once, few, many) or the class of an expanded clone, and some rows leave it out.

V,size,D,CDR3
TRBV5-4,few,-,ASSLAPGSYNEQF
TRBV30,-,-,AWNRKEGGSTEAF
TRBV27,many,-,ASRGDNSYYGYT
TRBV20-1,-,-,SARDLSTGKFGYT
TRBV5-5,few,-,ASSLRLNEQF
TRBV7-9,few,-,ASTFGRSNEKLF
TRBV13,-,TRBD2,ASSSSGGDYYEQY
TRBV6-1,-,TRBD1,ASSEQGATNTEAF
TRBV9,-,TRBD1,ASSVETGGLYGYT
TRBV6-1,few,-,ASSLSGTPFYNEQF
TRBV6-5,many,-,ASSIRVSYGYT
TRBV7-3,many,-,ASSPNAGYYGYT
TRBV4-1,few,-,ASSQDRRQNYGYT